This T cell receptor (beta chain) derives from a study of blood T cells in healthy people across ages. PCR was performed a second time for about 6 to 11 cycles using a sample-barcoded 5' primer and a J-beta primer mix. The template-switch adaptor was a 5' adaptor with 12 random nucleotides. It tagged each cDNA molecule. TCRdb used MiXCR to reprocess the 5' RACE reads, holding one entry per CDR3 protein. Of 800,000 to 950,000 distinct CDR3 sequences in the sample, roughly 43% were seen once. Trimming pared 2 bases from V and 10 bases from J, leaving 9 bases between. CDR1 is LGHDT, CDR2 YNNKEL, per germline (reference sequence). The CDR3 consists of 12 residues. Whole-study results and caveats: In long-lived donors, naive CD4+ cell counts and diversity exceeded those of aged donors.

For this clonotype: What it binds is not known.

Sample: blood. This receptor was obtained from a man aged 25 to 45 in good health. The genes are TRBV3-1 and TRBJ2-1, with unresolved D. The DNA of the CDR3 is TGTGCCAGCAGCCAAAAGGGTCGCGAGCAGTTCTTC. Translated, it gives CASSQKGREQFF.